This T cell receptor (beta chain) was documented in a study of blood T cell repertoires in COVID-19. On the study more broadly: Whether acute or convalescent, the COVID-19 samples came from the United States, Italy and Spain. PBMCs, B-cell-depleted T cells, or T cells provided the cDNA or gDNA that made up the material.

Per the authors' pipeline: Amplification with reference gene primers provided the estimates of nucleated cell counts. Profiling relied on immunoSEQ multiplex PCR, and the TCRdb table lists in-frame clones only, not all of them. For V, J and clone size, that table is used; D and trimming come from the DNA. The repertoire holds 250,000 or so clones, with more than 85% as singletons. The V gene lost 3 bases and the J gene lost 7 bases, with 12 bases spanning the gap. The germline CDR1 and CDR2 sequences are MGHDK and SYGVNS. The CDR3 has 13 residues. The gene calls are TRBV25-1 and TRBJ1-2, with TRBD1 as a possible D gene (5 bases). The TCR was taken from a woman in her 70s with active or convalescent COVID-19. Sequencing used peripheral blood. The CDR3 DNA reads as TGTGCCAGCAGTGATCCTGGGGCATTTGGCTACACCTTC. Protein: CASSDPGAFGYTF.